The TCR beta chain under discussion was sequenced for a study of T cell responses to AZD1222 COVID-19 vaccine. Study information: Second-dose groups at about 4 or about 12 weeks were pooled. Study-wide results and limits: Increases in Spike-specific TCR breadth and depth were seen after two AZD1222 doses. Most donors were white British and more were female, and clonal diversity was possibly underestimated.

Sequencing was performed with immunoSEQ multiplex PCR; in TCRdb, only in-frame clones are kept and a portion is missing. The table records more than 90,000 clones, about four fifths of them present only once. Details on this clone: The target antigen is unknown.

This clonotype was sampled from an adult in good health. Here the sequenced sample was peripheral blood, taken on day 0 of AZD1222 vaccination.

Here the CDR3 reads CASSARQFRSEAFF. CDR3 nucleotide sequence: TGTGCCAGCAGTGCGCGACAATTTAGGTCTGAAGCTTTCTTT. The rearrangement joins TRBV28 to TRBJ1-1; D remains unclear. Deletions cut 5 bases from V and 6 bases from J, with 16 bases between. Germline loops: CDR1 MDHEN, CDR2 SYDVKM. The CDR3 totals 14 residues.